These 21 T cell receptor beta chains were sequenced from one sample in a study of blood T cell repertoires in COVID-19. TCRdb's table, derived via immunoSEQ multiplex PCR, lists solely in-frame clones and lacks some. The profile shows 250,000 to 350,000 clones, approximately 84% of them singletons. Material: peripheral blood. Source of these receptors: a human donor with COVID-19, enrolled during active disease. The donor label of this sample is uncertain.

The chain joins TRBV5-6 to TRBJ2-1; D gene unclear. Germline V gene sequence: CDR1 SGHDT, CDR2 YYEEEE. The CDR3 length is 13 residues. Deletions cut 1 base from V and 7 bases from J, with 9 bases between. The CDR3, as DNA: TGTGCCAGCAGCTTGTTTCCGGGTAATGAGCAGTTCTTC. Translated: CASSLFPGNEQFF. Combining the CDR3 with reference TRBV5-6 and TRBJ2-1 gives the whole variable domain DAGVTQSPTHLIKTRGQQVTLRCSPKSGHDTVSWYQQALGQGPQFIFQYYEEEERQRGNFPDRFSGHQFPNYSSELNVNALLLGDSALYLCASSLFPGNEQFFGPGTRLTVL.

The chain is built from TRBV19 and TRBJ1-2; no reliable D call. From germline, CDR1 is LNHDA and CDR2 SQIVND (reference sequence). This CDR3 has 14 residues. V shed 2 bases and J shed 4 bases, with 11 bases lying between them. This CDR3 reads CASSISNIGYGYTF. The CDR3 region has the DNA TGTGCCAGTAGTATATCGAATATCGGCTATGGCTACACCTTC.

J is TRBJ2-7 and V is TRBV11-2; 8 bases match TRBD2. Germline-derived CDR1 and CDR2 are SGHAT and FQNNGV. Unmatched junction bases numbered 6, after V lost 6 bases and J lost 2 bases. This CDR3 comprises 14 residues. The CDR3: CASRGTSGAYEQYF. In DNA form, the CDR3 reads TGTGCCAGCAGAGGAACTAGCGGTGCCTACGAGCAGTACTTC.

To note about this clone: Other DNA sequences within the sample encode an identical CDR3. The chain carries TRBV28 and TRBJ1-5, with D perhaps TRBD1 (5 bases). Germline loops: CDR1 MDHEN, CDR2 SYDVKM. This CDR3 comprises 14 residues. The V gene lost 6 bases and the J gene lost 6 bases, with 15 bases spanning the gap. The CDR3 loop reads CASRTGVGGQPQHF. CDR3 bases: TGTGCCAGCAGAACGGGGGTGGGGGGTCAGCCCCAGCATTTT.

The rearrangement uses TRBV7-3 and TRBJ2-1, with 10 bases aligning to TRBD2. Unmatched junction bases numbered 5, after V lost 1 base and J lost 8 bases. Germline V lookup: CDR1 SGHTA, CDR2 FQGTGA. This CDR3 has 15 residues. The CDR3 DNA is TGTGCCAGCAGCTTAATGTCTAGCGGGAGTCATGAGCAGTTCTTC. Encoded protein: CASSLMSSGSHEQFF.

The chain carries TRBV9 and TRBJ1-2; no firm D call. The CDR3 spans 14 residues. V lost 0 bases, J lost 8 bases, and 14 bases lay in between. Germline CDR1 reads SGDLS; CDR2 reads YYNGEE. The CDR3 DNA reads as TGTGCCAGCAGCGTAGCAGACACCGGCTACGGCTACACCTTC. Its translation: CASSVADTGYGYTF.

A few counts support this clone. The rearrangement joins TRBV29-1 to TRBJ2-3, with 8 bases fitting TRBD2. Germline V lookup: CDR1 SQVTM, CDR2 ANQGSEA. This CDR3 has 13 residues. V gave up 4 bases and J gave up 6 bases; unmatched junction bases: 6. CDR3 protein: CSVGRTSMDTQYF. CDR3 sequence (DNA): TGCAGCGTTGGTAGGACTAGCATGGATACGCAGTATTTT.

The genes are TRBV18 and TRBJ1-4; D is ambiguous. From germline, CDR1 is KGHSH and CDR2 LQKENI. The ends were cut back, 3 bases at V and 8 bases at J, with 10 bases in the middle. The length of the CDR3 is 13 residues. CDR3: CASSPSPREKLFF. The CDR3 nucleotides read TGTGCCAGCTCACCTTCCCCACGGGAAAAACTGTTTTTT.

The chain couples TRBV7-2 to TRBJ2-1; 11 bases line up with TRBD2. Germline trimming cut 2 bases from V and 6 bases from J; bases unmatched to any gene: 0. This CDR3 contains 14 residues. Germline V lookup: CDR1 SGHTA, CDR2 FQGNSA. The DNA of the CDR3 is TGTGCCAGCAGCTTACTAGCGGGAGGCAATGAGCAGTTCTTC. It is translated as CASSLLAGGNEQFF.

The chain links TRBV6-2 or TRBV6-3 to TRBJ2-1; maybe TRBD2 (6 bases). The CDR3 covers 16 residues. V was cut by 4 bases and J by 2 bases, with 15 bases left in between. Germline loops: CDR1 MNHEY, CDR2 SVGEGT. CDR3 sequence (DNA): TGTGCCAGCAGTTCGTTAAGCGGGCCGACCTACAATGAGCAGTTCTTC. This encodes CASSSLSGPTYNEQFF.

DNA for the CDR3: TGTGCCAGCAGGTGGGGAGGGGGACCGAGCACCGGGGAGCTGTTTTTT. Its translation: CASRWGGGPSTGELFF. The chain employs TRBV7-9 and TRBJ2-2; a possible D gene is TRBD2 (7 bases). The germline V and J ends were trimmed by 6 bases and 4 bases, with 18 bases remaining between them. CDR3 size: 16 residues. The germline gives CDR1 SEHNR, CDR2 FQNEAQ (reference sequence).

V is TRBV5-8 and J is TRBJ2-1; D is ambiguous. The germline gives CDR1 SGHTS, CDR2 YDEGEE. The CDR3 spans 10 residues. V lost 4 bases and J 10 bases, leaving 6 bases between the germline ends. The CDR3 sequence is CASSILEQFF. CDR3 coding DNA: TGTGCCAGCAGCATCCTCGAGCAGTTCTTC.

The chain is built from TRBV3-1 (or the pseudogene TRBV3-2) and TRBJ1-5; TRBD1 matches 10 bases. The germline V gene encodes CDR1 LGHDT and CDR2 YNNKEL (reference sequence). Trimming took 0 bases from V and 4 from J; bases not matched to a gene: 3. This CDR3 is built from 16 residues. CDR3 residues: CASSQEAGQGNQPQHF. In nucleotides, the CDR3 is TGTGCCAGCAGCCAAGAAGCGGGACAGGGGAATCAGCCCCAGCATTTT.

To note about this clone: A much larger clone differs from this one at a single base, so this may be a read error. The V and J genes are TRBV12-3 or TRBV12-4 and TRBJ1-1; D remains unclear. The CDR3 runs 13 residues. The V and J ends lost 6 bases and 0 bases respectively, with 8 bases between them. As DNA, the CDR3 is TGTGCCAGCAGCTTGGAGGTGAACACTGAAGCTTTCTTT. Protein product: CASSLEVNTEAFF.

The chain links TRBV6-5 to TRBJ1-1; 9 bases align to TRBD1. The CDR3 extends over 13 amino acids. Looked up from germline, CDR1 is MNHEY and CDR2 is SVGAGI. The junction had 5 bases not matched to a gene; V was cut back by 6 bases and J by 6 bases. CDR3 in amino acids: CASRSTGGPEAFF. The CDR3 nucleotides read TGTGCCAGCAGATCCACAGGGGGCCCTGAAGCTTTCTTT.

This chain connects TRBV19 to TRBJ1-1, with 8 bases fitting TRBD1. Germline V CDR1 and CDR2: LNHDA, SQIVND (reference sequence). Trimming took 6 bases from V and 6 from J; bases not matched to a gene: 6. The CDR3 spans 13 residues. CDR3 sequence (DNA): TGTGCCAGTAGAGACAGGGGAAGGTCTGAAGCTTTCTTT. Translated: CASRDRGRSEAFF.

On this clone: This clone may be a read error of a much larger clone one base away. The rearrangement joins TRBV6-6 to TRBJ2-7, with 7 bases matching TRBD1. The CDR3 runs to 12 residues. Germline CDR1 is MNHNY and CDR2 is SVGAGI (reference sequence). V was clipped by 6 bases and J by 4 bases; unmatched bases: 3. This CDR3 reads CASSPQGYEQYF. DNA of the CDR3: TGTGCCAGCAGCCCACAGGGGTACGAGCAGTACTTC.

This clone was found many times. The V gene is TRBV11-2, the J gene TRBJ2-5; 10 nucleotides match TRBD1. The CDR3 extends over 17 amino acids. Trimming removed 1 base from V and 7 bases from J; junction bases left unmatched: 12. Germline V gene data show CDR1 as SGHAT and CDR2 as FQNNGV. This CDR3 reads CASSLAPWDRGSGTQYF. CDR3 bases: TGTGCCAGCAGCTTAGCCCCCTGGGACAGGGGATCGGGGACCCAGTACTTC.

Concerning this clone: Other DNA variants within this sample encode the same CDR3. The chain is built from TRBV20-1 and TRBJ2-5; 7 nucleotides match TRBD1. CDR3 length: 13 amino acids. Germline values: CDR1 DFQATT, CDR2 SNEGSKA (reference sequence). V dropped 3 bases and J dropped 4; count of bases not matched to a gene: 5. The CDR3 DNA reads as TGCAGTGCTAGTCCAGGGGGAGCAGAGACCCAGTACTTC. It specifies CSASPGGAETQYF.

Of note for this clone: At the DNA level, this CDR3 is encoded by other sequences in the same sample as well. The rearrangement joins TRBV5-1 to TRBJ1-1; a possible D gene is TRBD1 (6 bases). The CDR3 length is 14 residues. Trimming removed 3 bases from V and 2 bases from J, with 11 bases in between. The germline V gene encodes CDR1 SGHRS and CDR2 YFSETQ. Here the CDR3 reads CASSSGQKNTEAFF. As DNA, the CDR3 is TGCGCCAGCAGCTCTGGACAGAAAAACACTGAAGCTTTCTTT.

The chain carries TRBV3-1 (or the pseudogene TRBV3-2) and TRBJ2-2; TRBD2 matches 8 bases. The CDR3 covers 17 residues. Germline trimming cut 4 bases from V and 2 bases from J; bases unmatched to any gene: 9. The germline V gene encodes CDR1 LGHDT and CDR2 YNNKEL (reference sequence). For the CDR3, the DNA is TGTGCCAGCAGCCGAACTAGCGGAGCGGGTAACACCGGGGAGCTGTTTTTT. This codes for CASSRTSGAGNTGELFF.